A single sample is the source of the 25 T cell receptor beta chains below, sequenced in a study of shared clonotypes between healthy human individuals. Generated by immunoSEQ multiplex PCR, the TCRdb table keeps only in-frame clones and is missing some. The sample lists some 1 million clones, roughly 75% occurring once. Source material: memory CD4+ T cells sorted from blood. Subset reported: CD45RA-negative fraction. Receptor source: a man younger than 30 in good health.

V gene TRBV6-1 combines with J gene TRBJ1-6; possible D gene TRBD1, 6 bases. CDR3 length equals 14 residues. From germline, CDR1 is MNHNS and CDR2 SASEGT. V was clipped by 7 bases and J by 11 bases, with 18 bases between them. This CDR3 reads CASISTGKYAPLHF. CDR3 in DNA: TGTGCCAGCATATCCACAGGGAAGTATGCACCCCTCCACTTT.

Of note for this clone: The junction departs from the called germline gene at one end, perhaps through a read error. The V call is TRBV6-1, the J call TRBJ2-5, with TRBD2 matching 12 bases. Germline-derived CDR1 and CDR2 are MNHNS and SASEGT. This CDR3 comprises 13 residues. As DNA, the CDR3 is TGTGCCGGCAGGACTAGCGGGGAAGAGACCCAGTACTTC. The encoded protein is CAGRTSGEETQYF.

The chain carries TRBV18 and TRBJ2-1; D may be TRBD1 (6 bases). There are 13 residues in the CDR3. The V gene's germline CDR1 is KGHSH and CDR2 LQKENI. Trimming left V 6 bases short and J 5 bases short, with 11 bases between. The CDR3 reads CASSWDTDNEQFF. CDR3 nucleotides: TGTGCCAGCTCTTGGGACACCGACAATGAGCAGTTCTTC.

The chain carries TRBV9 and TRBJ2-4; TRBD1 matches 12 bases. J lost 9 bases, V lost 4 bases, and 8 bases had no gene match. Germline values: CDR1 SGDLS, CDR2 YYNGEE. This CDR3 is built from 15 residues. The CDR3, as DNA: TGTGCCAGCAGCCCTGAGGGACAGGGGGCGGTCATTCAGTACTTC. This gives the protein CASSPEGQGAVIQYF. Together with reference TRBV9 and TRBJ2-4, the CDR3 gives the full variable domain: DSGVTQTPKHLITATGQRVTLRCSPRSGDLSVYWYQQSLDQGLQFLIQYYNGEERAKGNILERFSAQQFPDLHSELNLSSLELGDSALYFCASSPEGQGAVIQYFGAGTRLSVL.

CDR3 bases: TGTGCCAGCTGGCGGGGGCAGGGTGAGCAGTTCTTC. Protein product: CASWRGQGEQFF. The rearrangement links TRBV27 to TRBJ2-1; a possible D gene is TRBD2 (7 bases). Germline CDR1 is MNHEY and CDR2 is SMNVEV (reference sequence). Trimming shortened V by 8 bases and J by 9 bases, and 14 bases separated the two germline ends. CDR3 length equals 12 residues.

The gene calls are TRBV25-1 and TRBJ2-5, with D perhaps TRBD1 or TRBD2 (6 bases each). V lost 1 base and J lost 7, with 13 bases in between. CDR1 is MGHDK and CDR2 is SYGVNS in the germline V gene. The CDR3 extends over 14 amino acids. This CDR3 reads CASSESGGAGTQYF. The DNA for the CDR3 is TGTGCCAGCAGTGAATCCGGGGGCGCGGGGACCCAGTACTTC.

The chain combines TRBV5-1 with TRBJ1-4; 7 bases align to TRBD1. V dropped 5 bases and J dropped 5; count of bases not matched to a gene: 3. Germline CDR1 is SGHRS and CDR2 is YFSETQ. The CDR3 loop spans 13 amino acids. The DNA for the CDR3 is TGCGCCAGCAGTCCGGACAGGAATGAAAAACTGTTTTTT. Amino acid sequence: CASSPDRNEKLFF.

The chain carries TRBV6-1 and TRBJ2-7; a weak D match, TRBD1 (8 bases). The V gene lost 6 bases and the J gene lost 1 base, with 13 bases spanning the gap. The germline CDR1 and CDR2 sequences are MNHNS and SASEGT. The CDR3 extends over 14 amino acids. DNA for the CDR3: TGTGCCAGCAGATTACAGGGGGGGTCCTACGAGCAGTACTTC. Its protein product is CASRLQGGSYEQYF.

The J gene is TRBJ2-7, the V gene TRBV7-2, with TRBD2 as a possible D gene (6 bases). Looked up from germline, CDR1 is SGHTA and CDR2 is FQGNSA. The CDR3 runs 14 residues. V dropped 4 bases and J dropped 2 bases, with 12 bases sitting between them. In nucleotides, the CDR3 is TGTGCCAGCAGCTCGGGACTCCTACCCTACGAGCAGTACTTC. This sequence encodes CASSSGLLPYEQYF.

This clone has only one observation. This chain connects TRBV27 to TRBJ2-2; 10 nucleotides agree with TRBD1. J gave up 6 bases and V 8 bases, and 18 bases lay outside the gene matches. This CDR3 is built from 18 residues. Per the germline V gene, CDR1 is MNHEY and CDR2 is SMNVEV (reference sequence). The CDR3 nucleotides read TGTGCCAGCGTCCCGACAGGGGGCTTTCGAGGGGTCTCCGGGGAGCTGTTTTTT. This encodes CASVPTGGFRGVSGELFF.

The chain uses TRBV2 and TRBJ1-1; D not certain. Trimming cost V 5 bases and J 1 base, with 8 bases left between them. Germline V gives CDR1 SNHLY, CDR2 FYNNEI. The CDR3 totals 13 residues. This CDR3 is CASSLGQNTEAFF. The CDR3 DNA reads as TGTGCCAGCAGTCTAGGTCAGAACACTGAAGCTTTCTTT.

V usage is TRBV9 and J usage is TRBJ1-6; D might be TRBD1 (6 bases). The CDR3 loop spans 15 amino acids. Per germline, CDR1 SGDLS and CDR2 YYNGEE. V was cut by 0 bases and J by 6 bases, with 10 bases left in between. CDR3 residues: CASSVEPGANSPLHF. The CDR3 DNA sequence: TGTGCCAGCAGCGTAGAACCGGGGGCTAATTCACCCCTCCACTTT.

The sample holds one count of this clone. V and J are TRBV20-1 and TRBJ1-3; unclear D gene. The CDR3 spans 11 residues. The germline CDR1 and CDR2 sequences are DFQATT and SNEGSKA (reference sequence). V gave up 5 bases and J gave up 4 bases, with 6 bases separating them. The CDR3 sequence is CSAPWGNTIYF. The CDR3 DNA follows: TGCAGTGCTCCGTGGGGAAACACCATATATTTT.

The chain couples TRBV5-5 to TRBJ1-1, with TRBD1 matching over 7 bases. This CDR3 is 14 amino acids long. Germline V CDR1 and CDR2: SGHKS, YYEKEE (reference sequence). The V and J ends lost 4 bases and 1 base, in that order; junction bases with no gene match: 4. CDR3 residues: CASSGRTGNTEAFF. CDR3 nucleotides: TGTGCCAGCAGCGGGAGGACAGGGAACACTGAAGCTTTCTTT.

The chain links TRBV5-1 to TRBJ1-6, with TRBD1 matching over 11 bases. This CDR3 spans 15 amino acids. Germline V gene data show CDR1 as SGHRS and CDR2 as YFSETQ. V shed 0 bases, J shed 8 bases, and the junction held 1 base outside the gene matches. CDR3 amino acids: CASSLEGQGDSPLHF. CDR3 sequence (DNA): TGCGCCAGCAGCTTGGAGGGACAGGGGGATTCACCCCTCCACTTT.

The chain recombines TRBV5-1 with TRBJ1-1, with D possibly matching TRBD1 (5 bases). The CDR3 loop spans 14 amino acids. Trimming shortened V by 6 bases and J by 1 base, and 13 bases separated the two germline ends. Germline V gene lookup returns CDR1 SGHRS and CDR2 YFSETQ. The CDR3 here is CASTSGGGNTEAFF. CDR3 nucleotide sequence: TGCGCCAGCACCTCCGGTGGGGGGAACACTGAAGCTTTCTTT.

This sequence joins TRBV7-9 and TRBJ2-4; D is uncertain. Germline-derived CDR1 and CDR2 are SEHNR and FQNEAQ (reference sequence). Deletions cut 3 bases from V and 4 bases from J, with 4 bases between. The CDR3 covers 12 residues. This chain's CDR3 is CASSFLKNIQYF. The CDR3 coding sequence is TGTGCCAGCAGCTTTTTAAAAAACATTCAGTACTTC.

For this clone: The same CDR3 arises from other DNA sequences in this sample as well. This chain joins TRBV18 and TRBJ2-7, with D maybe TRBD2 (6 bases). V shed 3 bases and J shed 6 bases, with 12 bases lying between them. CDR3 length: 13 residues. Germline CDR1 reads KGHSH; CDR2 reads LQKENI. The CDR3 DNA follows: TGTGCCAGCTCACCTTCCGGGAGCGCCGAGCAGTACTTC. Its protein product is CASSPSGSAEQYF.

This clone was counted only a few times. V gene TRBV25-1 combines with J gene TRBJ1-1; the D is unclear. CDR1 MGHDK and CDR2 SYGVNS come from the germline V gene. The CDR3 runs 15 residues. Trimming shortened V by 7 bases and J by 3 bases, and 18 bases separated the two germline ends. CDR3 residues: CASTRSSIFHTEAFF. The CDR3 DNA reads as TGTGCCAGCACCAGAAGTAGTATATTCCACACTGAAGCTTTCTTT.

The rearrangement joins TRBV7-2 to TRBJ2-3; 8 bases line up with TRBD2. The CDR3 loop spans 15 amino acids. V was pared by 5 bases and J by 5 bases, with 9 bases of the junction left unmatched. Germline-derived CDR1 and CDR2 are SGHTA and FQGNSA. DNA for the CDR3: TGTGCCAGCAGCCTCCTGGCTAGCGGGCAAGATACGCAGTATTTT. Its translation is CASSLLASGQDTQYF.

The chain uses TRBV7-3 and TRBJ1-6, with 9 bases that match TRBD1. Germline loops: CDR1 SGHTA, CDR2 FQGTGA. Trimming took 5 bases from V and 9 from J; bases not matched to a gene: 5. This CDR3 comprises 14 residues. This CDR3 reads CASSTGQGSSPLHF. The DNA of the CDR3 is TGTGCCAGCAGCACCGGACAGGGGAGTTCACCCCTCCACTTT.

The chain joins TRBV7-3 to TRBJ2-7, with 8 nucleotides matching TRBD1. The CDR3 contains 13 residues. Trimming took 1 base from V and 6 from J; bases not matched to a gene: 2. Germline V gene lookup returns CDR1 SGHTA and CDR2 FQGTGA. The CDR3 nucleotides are TGTGCCAGCAGCTTAAGAACAGGGGGCGAGCAGTACTTC. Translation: CASSLRTGGEQYF.

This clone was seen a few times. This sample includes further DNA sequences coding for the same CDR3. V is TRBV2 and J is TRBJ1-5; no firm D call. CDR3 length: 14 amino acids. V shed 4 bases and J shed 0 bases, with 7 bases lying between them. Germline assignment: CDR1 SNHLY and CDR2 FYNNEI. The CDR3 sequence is CASSGSYSNQPQHF. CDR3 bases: TGTGCCAGCAGTGGCAGCTATAGCAATCAGCCCCAGCATTTT. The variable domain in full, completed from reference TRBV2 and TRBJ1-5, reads EPEVTQTPSHQVTQMGQEVILRCVPISNHLYFYWYRQILGQKVEFLVSFYNNEISEKSEIFDDQFSVERPDGSNFTLKIRSTKLEDSAMYFCASSGSYSNQPQHFGDGTRLSIL.

CDR3 amino acids: CASTDRGYSGANVLTF. The CDR3 region has the DNA TGTGCCAGCACGGACAGGGGTTACTCTGGGGCCAACGTCCTGACTTTC. The chain carries TRBV2 and TRBJ2-6, with 9 bases lining up with TRBD1. There are 16 residues in the CDR3. Germline CDR1 is SNHLY and CDR2 is FYNNEI. Germline trimming cut 7 bases from V and 0 bases from J; bases unmatched to any gene: 4.

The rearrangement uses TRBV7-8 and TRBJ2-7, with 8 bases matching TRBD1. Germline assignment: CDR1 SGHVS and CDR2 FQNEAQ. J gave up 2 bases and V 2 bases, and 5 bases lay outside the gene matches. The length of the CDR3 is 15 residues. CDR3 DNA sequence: TGTGCCAGCAGCTTATCAGGACAGGGTCCCTACGAGCAGTACTTC. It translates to CASSLSGQGPYEQYF.